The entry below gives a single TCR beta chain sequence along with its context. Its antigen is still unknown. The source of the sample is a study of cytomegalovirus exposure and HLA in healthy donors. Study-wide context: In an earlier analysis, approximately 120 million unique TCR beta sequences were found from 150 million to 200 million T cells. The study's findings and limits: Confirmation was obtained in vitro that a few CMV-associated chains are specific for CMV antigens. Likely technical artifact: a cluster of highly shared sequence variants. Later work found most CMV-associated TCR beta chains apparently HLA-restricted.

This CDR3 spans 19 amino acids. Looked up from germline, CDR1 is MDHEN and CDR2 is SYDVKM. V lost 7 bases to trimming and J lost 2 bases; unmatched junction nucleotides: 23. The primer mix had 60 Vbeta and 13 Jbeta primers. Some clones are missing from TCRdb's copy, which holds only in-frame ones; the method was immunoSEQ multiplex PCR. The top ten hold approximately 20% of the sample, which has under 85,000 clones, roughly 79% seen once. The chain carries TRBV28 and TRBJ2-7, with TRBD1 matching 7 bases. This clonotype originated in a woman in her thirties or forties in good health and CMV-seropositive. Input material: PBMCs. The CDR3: CASTTNTNRRQGSPYEQYF. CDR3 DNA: TGTGCCAGCACCACTAACACCAATCGGAGACAGGGTAGTCCCTACGAGCAGTACTTC.